This T cell receptor beta chain was identified during a study of T cell repertoires in MIS-A myocarditis (dated 2022 in TCRdb). The immunoSEQ bias-controlled multiplex PCR was used to amplify TCRbeta CDR3 regions, which were then sequenced at high throughput. From the authors' description of their analysis: The immunoSEQ vendor pipeline collapsed and filtered CDR3 sequences to measure the abundance and frequency of each unique TCRbeta CDR3. CD-HIT clustered dominant CDR3 amino acid sequences with SARS-CoV-2-specific ImmuneCODE TCRbeta sequences at a 90% global sequence identity threshold. A clone was classed as hyperexpanded at a frequency of 0.1 to 1 and as large at a frequency of 0.01 to 0.1. MiXCR was used to confirm CDR3 amino acid sequences and V and J gene assignments of dominant clones. The R stringdist package was used to calculate Levenshtein distances between the patient clonotypes and the ImmuneCODE hits. Imported from immuneACCESS, the table was reduced by TCRdb to in-frame sequences with V and J called. These copies leave out some clones; in studies compared against another copy, an unresolved V gene accounts for under half, and the cause of the remainder is not known. V and J calls and clone size are as listed in that table; D and trimming were resolved from the DNA. This sample has about 16,000 clones in its table, and over 70% of those were observed once. About 60% of the sample rests with the top ten.

The QIAamp DNA FFPE kit was used to extract genomic DNA from formalin-fixed paraffin-embedded autopsy tissue. Details on this clone: No antigen is known for it. Base-call qualities are not available, and no considerably larger clone is one nucleotide away.

In the germline V gene (reference sequence), CDR1 corresponds to SGHKS and CDR2 to YYEKEE. From cysteine to phenylalanine, the CDR3 is 15 amino acids long. Here the CDR3 DNA is all that survives: 45 bases in frame from base 1. V gives up 5 bases and J gives up 7 bases, and the segment between their germline ends measures 21 bases. This TCR came from a man aged 18 to 29 with fulminant myocarditis from multisystem inflammatory syndrome in adults (MIS-A) after COVID-19. The sample consisted of left ventricle heart tissue obtained at autopsy. The cell subset or site label corresponds to: cardiac tissue sample (left or right ventricle, interventricular septum, or pericardium). This receptor chain uses TRBV5-5 and TRBJ1-2; TRBD1 might be the D gene, on 5 matching bases. The nucleotides read TGTGCCAGCAGAACTTTCCACGTGGGTAGGGGTGGCTACACCTTC. It translates as CASRTFHVGRGGYTF.